The entry below describes one T cell receptor (beta chain). This entry comes from a study of tumor and adjacent non-tumor tissue in lung cancer. TCRbeta libraries were built with three rounds of nested PCR, modified from ARM-PCR. TCRdb re-analysed the multiplex PCR reads in MiXCR, keeping a single row per CDR3 protein. The profile shows more than 85,000 distinct CDR3 sequences, approximately 80% of them singletons. RNA was extracted from bulk tissue without any cell sorting. The V gene lost 3 bases and the J gene lost 11 bases, with 16 bases spanning the gap. This CDR3 has 12 amino acids. The germline V gene has CDR1 DFQATT and CDR2 SNEGSKA (reference sequence).

The TCR was taken from a man aged 65 to 79 with non-small cell lung cancer. The sequencing input was lung tumor tissue. The chain is built from TRBV20-1 and TRBJ1-1; tentatively, D is TRBD1 (6 bases). The DNA for the CDR3 is TGCAGTGCTAGTGAGACTGGGGGCCTGGCTTTCTTT. It is translated as CSASETGGLAFF.